Listed below are T cell receptor beta chains from one sample, sequenced in a study of blood T cells in healthy people across ages. TCRdb re-called the 5' RACE reads through MiXCR, storing one row per CDR3 protein. The sample holds 600,000 or so distinct CDR3 sequences, about 30% seen once. The sample consisted of blood. The receptors originated from a woman at least 80 years old in good health. Both conserved end residues are part of each CDR3. D genes are given only for firm matches. Expanded clones are given a class, and other clones once, few, many or no size at all.

j_call,d_call,v_call,clone_size,cdr3_aa,cdr3_nt
TRBJ1-1,-,TRBV4-3,few,CASSQVLGTEAFF,TGCGCCAGCAGCCAAGTATTGGGCACTGAAGCTTTCTTT
TRBJ2-3,TRBD2,TRBV20-1,many,CSTGLAGGLSTDTQYF,TGCAGTACCGGACTAGCGGGGGGATTGAGTACAGATACGCAGTATTTT
TRBJ1-2,TRBD1,TRBV6-6,-,CASSYRSPGTGEDGYTF,TGTGCCAGCAGTTACCGAAGCCCCGGGACAGGGGAGGATGGCTACACCTTC
TRBJ1-2,-,TRBV5-1,many,CASSPQAYGYTF,TGCGCCAGCAGCCCCCAAGCCTATGGCTACACCTTC
TRBJ2-5,-,TRBV5-1,many,CAIAEPRQETQYF,TGCGCCATTGCCGAACCGCGGCAAGAGACCCAGTACTTC
TRBJ1-1,-,TRBV2,many,CASSEIRGNTEAFF,TGTGCCAGCAGTGAAATTAGGGGAAACACTGAAGCTTTCTTT
TRBJ2-5,TRBD2,TRBV30,-,CAWSISLLREQYF,TGTGCCTGGAGTATCTCCCTATTGCGGGAGCAGTACTTC
TRBJ2-5,-,TRBV20-1,many,CSNDRRYQETQYF,TGCAGCAATGACAGGAGATACCAAGAGACCCAGTACTTC
TRBJ1-2,-,TRBV12-3/TRBV12-4,many,CASSFRGDGYTF,TGTGCCAGCAGTTTTAGAGGGGACGGCTACACCTTC
TRBJ1-5,TRBD1,TRBV5-6,many,CASSLEGQGRGPQPQHF,TGTGCCAGCAGCTTGGAGGGACAGGGGAGGGGTCCTCAGCCCCAGCATTTT
TRBJ2-3,TRBD2,TRBV28,few,CASTGGGHTDTQYF,TGTGCCAGCACGGGAGGGGGGCACACAGATACGCAGTATTTT
TRBJ1-5,-,TRBV18,many,CASSPSENQPQHF,TGTGCCAGCTCACCATCGGAGAATCAGCCCCAGCATTTT
TRBJ2-7,TRBD2,TRBV20-1,-,CSARTSGSSHEQYF,TGCAGTGCGAGAACTAGCGGGAGTTCTCACGAGCAGTACTTC
TRBJ1-5,-,TRBV20-1,few,CSADKGYSNQPQHF,TGCAGTGCTGACAAGGGATATAGCAATCAGCCCCAGCATTTT
TRBJ1-5,TRBD1,TRBV4-2,few,CASSQDLYRDRVHSNQPQHF,TGTGCCAGCAGCCAAGATCTCTACCGGGACAGGGTCCATAGCAATCAGCCCCAGCATTTT
TRBJ1-2,-,TRBV20-1,many,CSARRAGNYGYTF,TGCAGTGCTAGGAGAGCAGGGAACTATGGCTACACCTTC